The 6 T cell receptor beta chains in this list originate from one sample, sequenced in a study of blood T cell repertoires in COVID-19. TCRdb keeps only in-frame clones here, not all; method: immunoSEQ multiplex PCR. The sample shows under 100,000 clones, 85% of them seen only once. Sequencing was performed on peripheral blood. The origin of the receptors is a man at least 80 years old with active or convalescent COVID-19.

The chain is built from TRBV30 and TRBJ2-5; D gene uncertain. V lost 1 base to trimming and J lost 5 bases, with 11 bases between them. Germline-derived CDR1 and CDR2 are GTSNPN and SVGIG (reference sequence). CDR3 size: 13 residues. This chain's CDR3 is CAWSASRRETQYF. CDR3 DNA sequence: TGTGCCTGGAGTGCCTCTAGAAGGGAGACCCAGTACTTC.

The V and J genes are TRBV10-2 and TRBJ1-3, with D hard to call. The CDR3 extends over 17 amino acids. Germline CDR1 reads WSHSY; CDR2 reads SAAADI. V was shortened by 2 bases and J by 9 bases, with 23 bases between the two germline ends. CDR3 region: CASSEPEVLGAAGTIYF. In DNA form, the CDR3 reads TGCGCCAGCAGTGAGCCGGAAGTTCTAGGCGCGGCTGGCACCATATATTTT.

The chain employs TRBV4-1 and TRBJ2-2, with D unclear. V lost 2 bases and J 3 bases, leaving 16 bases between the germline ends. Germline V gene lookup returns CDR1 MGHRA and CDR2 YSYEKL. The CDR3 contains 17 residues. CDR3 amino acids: CASSQPRTGVDTGELFF. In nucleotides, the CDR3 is TGCGCCAGCAGCCAACCTAGAACCGGTGTAGACACCGGGGAGCTGTTTTTT.

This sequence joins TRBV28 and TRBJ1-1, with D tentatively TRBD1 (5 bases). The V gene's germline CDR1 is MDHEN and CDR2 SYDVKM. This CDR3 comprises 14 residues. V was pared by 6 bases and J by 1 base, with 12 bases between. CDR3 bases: TGTGCCAGCAGCGGAGGGGCGGAGAACACTGAAGCTTTCTTT. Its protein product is CASSGGAENTEAFF.

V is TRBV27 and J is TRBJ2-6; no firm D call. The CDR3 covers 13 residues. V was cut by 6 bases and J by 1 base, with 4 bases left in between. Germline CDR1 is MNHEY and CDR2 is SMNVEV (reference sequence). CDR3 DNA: TGTGCCAGCAGGAGATCTGGGGCCAACGTCCTGACTTTC. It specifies CASRRSGANVLTF.

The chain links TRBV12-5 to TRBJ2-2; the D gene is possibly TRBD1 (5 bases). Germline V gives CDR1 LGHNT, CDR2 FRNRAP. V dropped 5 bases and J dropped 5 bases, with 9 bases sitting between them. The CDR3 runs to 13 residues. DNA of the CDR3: TGTGCTAGTGGTGTACGACAGACCGGGGAGCTGTTTTTT. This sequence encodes CASGVRQTGELFF.